These T cell receptor beta chains were read from a single sample in a study of blood T cell repertoires in COVID-19. Profiling relied on immunoSEQ multiplex PCR, and the TCRdb table lists in-frame clones only, not all of them. Here the sample spans 200,000 to 250,000 clones, about nine tenths being singletons. Sequencing was performed on PBMCs or T cells enriched from blood (not recorded which). These receptors all stem from a woman aged 40-49 years with acute COVID-19. The CDR3 runs from the conserved cysteine through the conserved F or W. A D gene is named only where the DNA matches it firmly. Some rows have no size entry. The others give once, few or many, or a class for an expanded clone.

>TRBD1|once|TRBJ1-5|TRBV6-2/TRBV6-3
TGTGCCAGCAGTTACTCTCGCAACAGGGGGGATCAGCCCCAGCATTTT
CASSYSRNRGDQPQHF
>.|.|TRBJ1-1|TRBV13
TGTGCCAGCAGCCCCCAGGCGGGGGAATGGGACACTGAAGCTTTCTTT
CASSPQAGEWDTEAFF
>TRBD1|.|TRBJ1-2|TRBV5-8
TGTGCCAGATCGAGCGGACAGGGGGCCCATTATGGCTACACCTTC
CARSSGQGAHYGYTF
>TRBD1|.|TRBJ1-3|TRBV29-1
TGCAGCGGACTGTTGCAGGGGGCCTCTGGAAACACCATATATTTT
CSGLLQGASGNTIYF
>.|.|TRBJ2-2|TRBV11-2
TGTGCCAGCAGCTTAGTCCCCTCCCCCGGGGAGCTGTTTTTT
CASSLVPSPGELFF
>TRBD1|.|TRBJ2-7|TRBV7-9
TGTGCCAGCAGCCTAGTCCAGGGGGCCTACGAGCAGTACTTC
CASSLVQGAYEQYF
>TRBD1|.|TRBJ1-2|TRBV13
TGTGCCAGCAGCTTAGAGACAGGGGAAATTGATGGCTACACCTTC
CASSLETGEIDGYTF
>TRBD1|.|TRBJ1-2|TRBV18
TGTGCCAGCTCACCTCCCGACAGGGTGGGTGGCTACACCTTC
CASSPPDRVGGYTF
>TRBD2|.|TRBJ2-3|TRBV27
TGTGCCAGCAGTTTAGTGACTAGCGGGGGGACCACAGATACGCAGTATTTT
CASSLVTSGGTTDTQYF
>.|.|TRBJ1-1|TRBV7-6
TGTGCCAGCAGCTTAGAGGCACAGGGATCTGAAGCTTTCTTT
CASSLEAQGSEAFF
>TRBD2|few|TRBJ2-2|TRBV5-4
TGTGCCAGCAGCCCGGGACTAGCCGGGGAGCTGTTTTTT
CASSPGLAGELFF
>TRBD1|.|TRBJ1-2|TRBV19
TGTGCCAGTAGTATCTACACCGGGACAGGTGTGAATGGCTACACCTTC
CASSIYTGTGVNGYTF
>.|.|TRBJ1-1|TRBV5-1
TGCGCCAGCAGCCGGGAGGGTTGGGACCCTCAAGCTTTCTTT
CASSREGWDPQAFF
>.|.|TRBJ2-7|TRBV5-1
TGCGCCAGCAGCTTGGGCAGGGCTTACGAGCAGTACTTC
CASSLGRAYEQYF
>TRBD1|.|TRBJ1-1|TRBV3-1/TRBV3-2
TGTGCCAGCAGCCAAGGCCAGGGGGCGAGGACTGAAGCTTTCTTT
CASSQGQGARTEAFF
>TRBD1|once|TRBJ1-6|TRBV19
TGTGCCAGTAGTACGATAACAGGGGGCAATAATTCACCCCTCCACTTT
CASSTITGGNNSPLHF
>TRBD2|few|TRBJ2-7|TRBV5-4
TGTGCCAGCAGCTTGGTCGGGACTAGCGGCTACGAGCAGTACTTC
CASSLVGTSGYEQYF
>.|few|TRBJ1-2|TRBV29-1
TGCAGCGTTGATGGTGCGGGGGTATCAGGAACGGGTGGCTACACCTTC
CSVDGAGVSGTGGYTF
>.|.|TRBJ1-4|TRBV15
TGTGCCACCAGCAGAGACCGGGCAACTAATGAAAAACTGTTTTTT
CATSRDRATNEKLFF
>TRBD1|.|TRBJ1-5|TRBV2
TGTGCCAGCAGCCGCCAAGGGACAGGTAGCCAGCCCCAGCATTTT
CASSRQGTGSQPQHF
>.|.|TRBJ1-4|TRBV7-2
TGTGCCAGCAGCTTGCAGCTTCGAGGTGAAAAACTGTTTTTT
CASSLQLRGEKLFF
>.|.|TRBJ2-1|TRBV11-3
TGTGCCAGCAGCTTAGTTTTCGGGGGGCGGTACAATGAGCAGTTCTTC
CASSLVFGGRYNEQFF
>.|few|TRBJ1-4|TRBV7-8
TGTGCCAGCAGCTCTCCGGGACACAATAATGAAAAACTGTTTTTT
CASSSPGHNNEKLFF
>.|.|TRBJ1-6|TRBV7-3
TGTGCCAGCAGCCCCCAGGCGCGGGGCTATAATTCACCCCTCCACTTT
CASSPQARGYNSPLHF
>.|.|TRBJ1-5|TRBV7-9
TGTGCCAGCAGCTTAGACCCCGGGGTCGGTGGCAATCAGCCCCAGCATTTT
CASSLDPGVGGNQPQHF
>TRBD2|.|TRBJ2-7|TRBV4-1
TGCGCCAGCAGCCAAATGGGACTAGAGTACGAGCAGTACTTC
CASSQMGLEYEQYF
>.|.|TRBJ1-2|TRBV28
TGTGCCAGCAGCAAAGCGCCCCGGACTGGGAATGGCTACACCTTC
CASSKAPRTGNGYTF
>.|.|TRBJ2-7|TRBV7-2
TGTGCCAGCAGCTTATATTCCTCCTACGAGCAGTACTTC
CASSLYSSYEQYF
>TRBD1|.|TRBJ1-2|TRBV7-2
TGTGCCAGCAGCTTAGGGACAGGGCGCTATGGCTACACCTTC
CASSLGTGRYGYTF
>.|.|TRBJ1-1|TRBV7-2
TGTGCCAGCAGCTCGACGACAGGACACACTGAAGCTTTCTTT
CASSSTTGHTEAFF
>.|.|TRBJ1-2|TRBV12-3/TRBV12-4
TGTGCCAGCAGTTTAATACAGCACTATGGCTACACCTTC
CASSLIQHYGYTF
>.|.|TRBJ2-5|TRBV7-9
TGTGCCAGCAGCCCCCAAGGTCTCCTGGAGCAAGAGACCCAGTACTTC
CASSPQGLLEQETQYF
>.|few|TRBJ1-2|TRBV29-1
TGCAGCGTCATGGTGGGGCTAGGGGGCTACACCTTC
CSVMVGLGGYTF
>.|.|TRBJ1-2|TRBV4-1
TGCGCCAGCAGCCAAGGCTTTCGGAAGGAGGGCTACACCTTC
CASSQGFRKEGYTF
>.|.|TRBJ2-1|TRBV24-1
TGTGCCACCAGCGGTCGTGGCAATGAGCAGTTCTTC
CATSGRGNEQFF
>TRBD2|.|TRBJ2-3|TRBV15
TGTGCCACCAGCAGAGGGAGCGGGGGGGCCACAGATACGCAGTATTTT
CATSRGSGGATDTQYF
>.|.|TRBJ1-5|TRBV6-2/TRBV6-3
TGTGCCAGCAGTTACTCTGGACAGACTAATCAGCCCCAGCATTTT
CASSYSGQTNQPQHF